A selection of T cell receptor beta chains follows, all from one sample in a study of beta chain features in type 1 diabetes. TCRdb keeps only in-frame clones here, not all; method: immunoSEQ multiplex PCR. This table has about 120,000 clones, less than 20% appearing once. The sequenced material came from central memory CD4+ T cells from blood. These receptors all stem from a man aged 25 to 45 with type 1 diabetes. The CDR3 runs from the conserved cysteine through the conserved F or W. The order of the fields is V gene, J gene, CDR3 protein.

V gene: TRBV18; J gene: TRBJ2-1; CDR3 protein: CASSPILTGGSYNEQFF
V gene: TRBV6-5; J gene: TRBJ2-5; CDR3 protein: CASRNTGSWETQYF
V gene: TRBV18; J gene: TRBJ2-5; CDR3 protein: CASSPGTEQETQYF
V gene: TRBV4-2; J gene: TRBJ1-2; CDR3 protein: CASSQAAYGYTF
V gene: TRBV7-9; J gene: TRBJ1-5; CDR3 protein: CASSQGQSHQPQHF
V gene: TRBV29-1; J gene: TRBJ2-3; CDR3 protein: CSVDLMRGRSTDTQYF
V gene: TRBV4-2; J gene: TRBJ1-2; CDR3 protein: CASSQGESGDYGYTF
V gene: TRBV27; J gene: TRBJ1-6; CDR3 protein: CASQETAYSPLHF
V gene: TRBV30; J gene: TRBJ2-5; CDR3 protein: CAWNPRGQETQYF
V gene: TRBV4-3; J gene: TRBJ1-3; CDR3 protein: CASSQTISGNTIYF
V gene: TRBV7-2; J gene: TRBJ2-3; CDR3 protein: CAARGSTDTQYF
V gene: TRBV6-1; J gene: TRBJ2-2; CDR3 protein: CASKADNTGELFF
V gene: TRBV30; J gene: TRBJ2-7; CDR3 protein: CAWSRDFDVEQYF
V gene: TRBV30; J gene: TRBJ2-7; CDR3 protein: CAWSGRDYEQYF
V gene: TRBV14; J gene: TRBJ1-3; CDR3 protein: CASSETAGGNTIYF
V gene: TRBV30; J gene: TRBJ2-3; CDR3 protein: CAWSAGGPDTQYF
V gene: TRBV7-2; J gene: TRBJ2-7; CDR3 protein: CASSLAAGNEQYF
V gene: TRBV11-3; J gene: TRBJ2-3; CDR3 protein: CASSPMTSGGTGYPDTQYF
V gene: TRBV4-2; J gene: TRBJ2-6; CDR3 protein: CASSRTGIYSGANVLTF
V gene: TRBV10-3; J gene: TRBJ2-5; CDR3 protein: CASSATLEQTQYF
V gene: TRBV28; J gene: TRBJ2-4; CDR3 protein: CASSLGGRRNIQYF
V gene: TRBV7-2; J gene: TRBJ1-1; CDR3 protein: CASSLAEALEAFF
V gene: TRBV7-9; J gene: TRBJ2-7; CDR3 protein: CASSLLSVSLGEQYF
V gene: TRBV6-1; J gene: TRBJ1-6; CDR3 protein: CASKNGTENSPLHF
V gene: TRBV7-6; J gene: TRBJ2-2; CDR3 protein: CASSPGHNTGELFF
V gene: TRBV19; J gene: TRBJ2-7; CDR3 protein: CASSPRALAEQYF
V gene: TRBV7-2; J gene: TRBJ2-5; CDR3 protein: CASSRSSQETQYF
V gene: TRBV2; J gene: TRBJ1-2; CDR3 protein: CASSELGQGSSGYTF
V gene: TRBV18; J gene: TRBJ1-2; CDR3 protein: CASSPPGGTHYGYTF
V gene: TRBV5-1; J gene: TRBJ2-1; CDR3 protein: CASSAPGLNEQFF
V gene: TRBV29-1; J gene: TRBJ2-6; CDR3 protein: CSVATGSGANVLTF
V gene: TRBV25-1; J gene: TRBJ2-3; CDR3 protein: CASSDLTSGGITDTQYF
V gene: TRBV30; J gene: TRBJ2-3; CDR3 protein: CAWRGDGGQGQSTDTQYF
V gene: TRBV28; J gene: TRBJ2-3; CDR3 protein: CASRPRGADTQYF
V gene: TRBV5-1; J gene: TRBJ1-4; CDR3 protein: CASSPGQYEKLFF
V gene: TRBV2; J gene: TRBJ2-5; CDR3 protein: CASRPTGETQYF
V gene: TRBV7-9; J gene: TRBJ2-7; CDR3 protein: CASSLMGTYYEQYF
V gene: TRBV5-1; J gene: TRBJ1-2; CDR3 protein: CASSLGSRTAANYGYTF
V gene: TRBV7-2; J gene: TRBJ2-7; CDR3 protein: CASSLTPGQGHEQYF
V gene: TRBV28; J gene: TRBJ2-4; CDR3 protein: CASDGPGLGLGNIQYF
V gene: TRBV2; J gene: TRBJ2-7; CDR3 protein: CASTGGQGSYEQYF
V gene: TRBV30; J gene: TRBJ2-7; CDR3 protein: CAWKGRAYEQYF
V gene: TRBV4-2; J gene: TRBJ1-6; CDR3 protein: CASSLEPSLGDSPLHF
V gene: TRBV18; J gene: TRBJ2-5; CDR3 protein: CASSQGGAETQYF
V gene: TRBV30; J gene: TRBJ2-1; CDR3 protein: CAWVGREQFF
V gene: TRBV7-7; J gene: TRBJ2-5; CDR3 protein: CASSRQEGTGKETQYF
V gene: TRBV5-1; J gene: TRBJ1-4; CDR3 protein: CASSFTGGPNEKLFF
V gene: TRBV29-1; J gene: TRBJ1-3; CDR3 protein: CSVIKTGFSGNTIYF